These 9 T cell receptor beta chains originate from one sample sequenced in a study of control samples from healthy donors and cancer patients. Clones were sequenced by immunoSEQ multiplex PCR, and TCRdb holds only the in-frame ones, with some missing. The repertoire consists of about 180,000 clones, with more than 80% occurring once and the leading ten covering 1.1% to 1.5%. Sequencing used blood. The source is a man younger than 40 in good health.

This sequence joins TRBV27 and TRBJ2-1, with TRBD2 matching 10 bases. After removal of 5 bases from V and 4 bases from J, the junction contained 11 bases not matched to a gene. The CDR3 spans 17 residues. Germline V gene data show CDR1 as MNHEY and CDR2 as SMNVEV (reference sequence). CDR3 loop: CASSLYPTSGAYNEQFF. DNA of the CDR3: TGTGCCAGCAGTCTTTACCCAACTAGCGGGGCATACAATGAGCAGTTCTTC.

This clone was seen a single time. The chain is built from TRBV27 and TRBJ2-1; D is unresolved. Germline V gives CDR1 MNHEY, CDR2 SMNVEV (reference sequence). Trimming left V 3 bases short and J 5 bases short, with 5 bases between. This CDR3 spans 12 amino acids. CDR3 residues: CASSFYNNEQFF. CDR3 in DNA: TGTGCCAGCAGTTTCTATAACAATGAGCAGTTCTTC.

V usage is TRBV5-5 and J usage is TRBJ1-3; D might be TRBD1 (5 bases). Germline lookup yields CDR1 SGHKS and CDR2 YYEKEE (reference sequence). V was shortened by 3 bases and J by 2 bases, with 15 bases between the two germline ends. The length of the CDR3 is 16 residues. CDR3 loop: CASSYSRSGPGNTIYF. CDR3 bases: TGTGCCAGCAGCTATAGCCGTTCAGGGCCTGGAAACACCATATATTTT.

CDR3 residues: CASSQRSSYEQYF. CDR3 bases: TGTGCCAGCAGCCAACGAAGCTCCTACGAGCAGTACTTC. The gene calls are TRBV3-1 (or the pseudogene TRBV3-2) and TRBJ2-7; D gene unclear. Germline lookup yields CDR1 LGHDT and CDR2 YNNKEL (reference sequence). Between the trimmed V and J ends, which lost 2 bases and 0 bases, there was a span of 5 bases. This CDR3 region has 13 residues.

This chain connects TRBV28 to TRBJ1-2; the match to TRBD1 covers 11 bases. This CDR3 contains 15 residues. With V trimmed by 5 bases and J by 7 bases, 9 bases remained unmatched. The germline V gene encodes CDR1 MDHEN and CDR2 SYDVKM. CDR3 region: CASSPWTGGLGGYTF. DNA for the CDR3: TGTGCCAGCAGTCCCTGGACAGGGGGCCTGGGTGGCTACACCTTC.

The chain carries TRBV6-5 and TRBJ1-4; D is possibly TRBD1 (6 bases). Trimming pared 6 bases from V and 8 bases from J, leaving 16 bases between. The germline V gene encodes CDR1 MNHEY and CDR2 SVGAGI. The CDR3 length is 14 residues. Here the CDR3 reads CASREAQGTEKLFF. The CDR3 bases are TGTGCCAGCAGGGAGGCACAGGGTACAGAAAAACTGTTTTTT.

The chain links TRBV5-4 to TRBJ2-3; 7 positions match TRBD2. Trimming removed 3 bases from V and 1 base from J; junction bases left unmatched: 8. Germline CDR1 SGHNT, CDR2 YYREEE (reference sequence). The CDR3 has 16 residues. CDR3 in amino acids: CASSSMGGGRTDTQYF. The DNA for the CDR3 is TGTGCCAGCAGCTCCATGGGGGGGGGTCGCACAGATACGCAGTATTTT.

CDR3 sequence (DNA): TGTGCCAGCAGCCAAAATATAGACCCCATCGGATCCGAGCAGTACTTC. This gives the protein CASSQNIDPIGSEQYF. The V gene is TRBV3-1 (or the pseudogene TRBV3-2), the J gene TRBJ2-7, with no clear D. V lost 2 bases and J 6 bases, leaving 20 bases between the germline ends. The CDR3 is 16 residues long. Germline CDR1 and CDR2: LGHDT and YNNKEL (reference sequence).

The gene calls are TRBV4-1 and TRBJ1-4; the D is unclear. From germline, CDR1 is MGHRA and CDR2 YSYEKL. This CDR3 is built from 15 residues. The V and J ends lost 4 bases and 4 bases respectively, with 13 bases between them. In DNA, the CDR3 is TGCGCCAGCAGCCCTTCCGGGAGCTATAATGAAAAACTGTTTTTT. Its protein product is CASSPSGSYNEKLFF.